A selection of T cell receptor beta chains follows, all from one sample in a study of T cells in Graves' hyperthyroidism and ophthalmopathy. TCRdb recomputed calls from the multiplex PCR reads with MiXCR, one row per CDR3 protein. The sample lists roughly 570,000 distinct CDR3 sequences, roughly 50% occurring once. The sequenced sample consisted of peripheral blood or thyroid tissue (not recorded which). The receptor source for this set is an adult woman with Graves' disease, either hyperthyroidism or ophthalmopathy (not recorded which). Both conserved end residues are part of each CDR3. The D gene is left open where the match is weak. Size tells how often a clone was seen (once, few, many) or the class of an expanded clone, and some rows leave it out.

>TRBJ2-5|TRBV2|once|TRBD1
CASREQGQETQYF
TGTGCCAGCAGAGAACAGGGGCAAGAGACCCAGTACTTC
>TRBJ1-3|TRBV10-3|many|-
CAISAHRVIPGNTIYF
TGTGCCATCAGTGCCCACAGGGTAATACCTGGAAACACCATATATTTT
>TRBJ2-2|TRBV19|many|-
CASSVLAQNTGELFF
TGTGCCAGTAGTGTACTAGCTCAAAACACCGGGGAGCTGTTTTTT
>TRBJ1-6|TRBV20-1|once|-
CSALFPGPASPLHF
TGCAGTGCGCTGTTTCCGGGACCGGCTTCACCCCTCCACTTT
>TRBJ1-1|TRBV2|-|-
CASREERTGTEAFF
TGTGCCAGCAGGGAAGAGAGAACGGGCACTGAAGCTTTCTTT
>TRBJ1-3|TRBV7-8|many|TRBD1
CASSLQGVHTIYF
TGTGCCAGCAGCTTGCAGGGGGTACACACCATATATTTT
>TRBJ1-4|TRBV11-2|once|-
CASSLGGSDEKLFF
TGTGCCAGCAGCTTGGGGGGGTCCGATGAAAAACTGTTTTTT
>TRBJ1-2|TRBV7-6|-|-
CASSWPGGHGYTF
TGTGCCAGCAGTTGGCCGGGGGGGCATGGCTACACCTTC
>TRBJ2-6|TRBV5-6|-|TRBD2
CASSLTRTSGTSGANVLTF
TGTGCCAGCAGCCTAACAAGGACTAGCGGGACCTCTGGGGCCAACGTCCTGACTTTC
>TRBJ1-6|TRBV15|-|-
CATSRADGARGSPLHF
TGTGCCACCAGCAGGGCAGACGGGGCCCGGGGCTCACCCCTCCACTTT
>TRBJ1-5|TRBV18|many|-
CASSSREAGGPQHF
TGTGCCAGCTCATCACGAGAGGCCGGGGGGCCCCAGCATTTT
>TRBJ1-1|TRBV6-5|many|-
CASRHTHPGPRNTNTEAFF
TGTGCGAGCAGACATACCCATCCGGGACCCAGAAACACGAACACTGAAGCTTTCTTT
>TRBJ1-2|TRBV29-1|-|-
CSVVDNYGYTF
TGCAGCGTCGTAGATAACTATGGCTACACCTTC
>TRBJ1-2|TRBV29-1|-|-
CSVVTTGYTF
TGCAGCGTTGTTACGACTGGCTACACCTTC
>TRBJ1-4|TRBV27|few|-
CASRRGAATNEKLFF
TGTGCCAGCAGGAGGGGTGCGGCAACTAATGAAAAACTGTTTTTT
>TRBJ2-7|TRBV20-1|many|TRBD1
CSAHGDSSYEQYF
TGCAGTGCGCACGGGGACAGCTCCTACGAGCAGTACTTC
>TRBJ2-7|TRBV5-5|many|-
CASTPRQGTYEQYF
TGTGCCAGCACCCCAAGGCAGGGGACCTACGAGCAGTACTTC
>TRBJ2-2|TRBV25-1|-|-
CASSVEEAGSLTGELFF
TGTGCCAGCAGCGTTGAAGAGGCGGGCAGTCTCACCGGGGAGCTGTTTTTT